Below are 26 T cell receptor beta chains sequenced from a single sample in a study of T-cell reconstitution after alpha-beta-depleted transplantation in children. TCRbeta library construction was performed incorporating unique molecular identifiers. TCRdb reprocessed the PCR reads with MiXCR, giving one entry per CDR3 protein. The sample has some 310,000 distinct CDR3 sequences, around 25% seen once. This sample comprised PBMCs, mostly from graft donor cells, obtained 180 days after TCRalphabeta/CD19-depleted stem cell transplant. The receptors were gathered from a male patient between 10 and 17 years old who had a stem cell transplant for acute lymphoblastic leukemia, so the T cells may come from the graft donor.

The chain recombines TRBV25-1 with TRBJ2-1; no clear D gene. Trimming pared 4 bases from V and 3 bases from J, leaving 7 bases between. This CDR3 contains 13 residues. The germline gives CDR1 MGHDK, CDR2 SYGVNS. The CDR3, as DNA: TGTGCCAGCAGTGCGTTTGGCTACAATGAGCAGTTCTTC. Protein: CASSAFGYNEQFF.

CDR3 sequence reads: CASSWGYGGYTF. CDR3 DNA sequence: TGCGCCAGCAGCTGGGGATACGGTGGCTACACCTTC. The genes are TRBV5-1 and TRBJ1-2; no definite D call. CDR3 length: 12 amino acids. Germline V gene lookup returns CDR1 SGHRS and CDR2 YFSETQ. V was cut by 3 bases and J by 7 bases, with 10 bases left in between.

The V and J genes are TRBV5-1 and TRBJ2-1; 8 bases are a match to TRBD1. Germline V gene data show CDR1 as SGHRS and CDR2 as YFSETQ. The CDR3 runs 14 residues. J was trimmed by 4 bases and V by 4 bases; bases with no gene match: 4. CDR3 DNA sequence: TGCGCCAGCAGCCTGGGACAGGTATACAATGAGCAGTTCTTC. Amino acid sequence: CASSLGQVYNEQFF.

Relative to its sample, this clonotype is medium-sized. The chain uses TRBV13 and TRBJ2-1; weak D call: TRBD2 (6 bases). V was trimmed by 1 base and J by 9 bases, leaving 7 bases between them. From germline, CDR1 is PRHDT and CDR2 FYEKMQ (reference sequence). The CDR3 length is 12 residues. The CDR3 coding sequence is TGTGCCAGCAGCTTAGAGGGAGGTGAGCAGTTCTTC. The encoded protein is CASSLEGGEQFF. The full variable domain, rest sourced from reference TRBV13 and TRBJ2-1, is AAGVIQSPRHLIKEKRETATLKCYPIPRHDTVYWYQQGPGQDPQFLISFYEKMQSDKGSIPDRFSAQQFSDYHSELNMSSLELGDSALYFCASSLEGGEQFFGPGTRLTVL.

This rearrangement joins TRBV4-1 to TRBJ2-1; D gene uncertain. This CDR3 has 17 amino acids. Germline-derived CDR1 and CDR2 are MGHRA and YSYEKL. Trimming took 0 bases from V and 5 from J, leaving 17 bases between them. DNA of the CDR3: TGCGCCAGCAGCCAAGATCCAAAACAGTCCAACCACAATGAGCAGTTCTTC. Its translation: CASSQDPKQSNHNEQFF.

J is TRBJ2-3 and V is TRBV15, with 8 bases aligning to TRBD2. Trimming at V came to 5 bases and at J to 2 bases, leaving 6 bases not matched to a gene. The CDR3 covers 15 residues. Germline V gene lookup returns CDR1 LNHNV and CDR2 YYDKDF (reference sequence). The CDR3 DNA reads as TGTGCCACCAGCCTGCCGGGACTAGTCACAGATACGCAGTATTTT. Protein product: CATSLPGLVTDTQYF.

This clonotype occurred many times. J is TRBJ2-7 and V is TRBV12-3 or TRBV12-4, with D unresolved. The CDR3 contains 11 residues. The ends were cut back, 2 bases at V and 3 bases at J, with 2 bases in the middle. CDR3 protein: CASSLLYEQYF. The CDR3, as DNA: TGTGCCAGCAGTTTACTCTACGAGCAGTACTTC.

The gene calls are TRBV12-3 or TRBV12-4 and TRBJ1-2; D might be TRBD1 (6 bases). Trimming stripped 2 bases from V and 8 bases from J, with 15 bases between. The length of the CDR3 is 14 residues. In DNA, the CDR3 is TGTGCCAGCAGTTTACACAGGGCGGCGCGGGGCTACACCTTC. This sequence encodes CASSLHRAARGYTF.

The J gene is TRBJ1-1, the V gene TRBV29-1; D call uncertain. The CDR3 consists of 13 residues. The V gene's germline CDR1 is SQVTM and CDR2 ANQGSEA. V was trimmed by 4 bases and J by 3 bases, leaving 12 bases between them. The CDR3 reads CSVVNSPYTEAFF. In DNA form, the CDR3 reads TGCAGCGTTGTTAACTCTCCCTACACTGAAGCTTTCTTT.

This clonotype appeared a few times. CDR3 in DNA: TGCAGTGCCCCCCCCGGCAGCGGATACGCCAGGGCCCCCTACAATGAGCAGTTCTTC. It specifies CSAPPGSGYARAPYNEQFF. The chain combines TRBV20-1 with TRBJ2-1, with D perhaps TRBD1 or TRBD2 (5 bases each). This CDR3 is built from 19 residues. Germline CDR1 reads DFQATT; CDR2 reads SNEGSKA (reference sequence). Trimming pared 6 bases from V and 2 bases from J, leaving 29 bases between.

A few counts support this clonotype. The chain couples TRBV10-3 to TRBJ2-3; D might be TRBD2 (8 bases). The V end was cut by 4 bases, the J end by 0 bases, with 20 bases between. The CDR3 consists of 18 residues. The germline V gene encodes CDR1 ENHRY and CDR2 SYGVKD. CDR3 bases: TGTGCCATCAGTGGGACTAGCTCAGGGGGAGCTAGCACAGATACGCAGTATTTT. Protein product: CAISGTSSGGASTDTQYF.

The chain uses TRBV7-2 and TRBJ2-1, with a weak D call TRBD2 (6 bases). V lost 5 bases and J lost 2, with 16 bases in between. This CDR3 contains 16 residues. Germline V gives CDR1 SGHTA, CDR2 FQGNSA. The CDR3 nucleotides are TGTGCCAGCAGCCTAGGGGCGGGATTTGCCTACAATGAGCAGTTCTTC. Amino acid sequence: CASSLGAGFAYNEQFF.

The chain links TRBV11-2 to TRBJ1-5; D is ambiguous. Trimming cost V 5 bases and J 0 bases, with 8 bases left between them. The CDR3 sequence is 14 residues long. The germline gives CDR1 SGHAT, CDR2 FQNNGV. The chain's CDR3 is CASSKEVSNQPQHF. The CDR3 coding sequence is TGTGCCAGCAGCAAAGAGGTTAGCAATCAGCCCCAGCATTTT.

This clonotype was seen ten or more times. The V call is TRBV12-3 or TRBV12-4, the J call TRBJ2-3, with 8 bases lining up with TRBD2. The V and J ends lost 5 bases and 9 bases, in that order; junction bases with no gene match: 7. The CDR3 loop spans 13 amino acids. The CDR3: CASSPLRGGTQYF. CDR3 coding DNA: TGTGCCAGCAGTCCCCTTCGGGGGGGGACGCAGTATTTT.

This clonotype was seen ten or more times. An end of the junction differs from the germline gene, which may be a read error. CDR3 loop: CASSLSPGTDTQYF. The CDR3, as DNA: TGCGCCAGCAGCTTGTCGCCGGGCACAGATACGCAGTATTTT. The chain is built from TRBV27 and TRBJ2-3; the D is unclear. The CDR3 totals 14 residues. Germline CDR1 reads MNHEY; CDR2 reads SMNVEV (reference sequence).

The gene calls are TRBV19 and TRBJ2-7; TRBD2 matches 14 bases. The CDR3 has 16 amino acids. The germline V gene encodes CDR1 LNHDA and CDR2 SQIVND (reference sequence). V was pared by 1 base and J by 4 bases, with 3 bases of the junction left unmatched. In DNA form, the CDR3 reads TGTGCCAGTAGTATAGGACTAGCGGGAGGGCGGTACGAGCAGTACTTC. This codes for CASSIGLAGGRYEQYF.

This clonotype occurred a few times. The chain recombines TRBV9 with TRBJ2-7, with 7 nucleotides matching TRBD2. V gave up 1 base and J gave up 3 bases; unmatched junction bases: 16. Looked up from germline, CDR1 is SGDLS and CDR2 is YYNGEE. The CDR3 totals 18 residues. The CDR3 here is CASSVKKKGLAEFYEQYF. For the CDR3, the DNA is TGTGCCAGCAGCGTAAAGAAAAAAGGCCTAGCGGAGTTCTACGAGCAGTACTTC.

This clonotype came up many times. The rearrangement joins TRBV5-1 to TRBJ2-7; D is undetermined. Germline V gene sequence: CDR1 SGHRS, CDR2 YFSETQ. Trimming removed 2 bases from V and 3 bases from J, with 3 bases in between. The CDR3 consists of 11 residues. CDR3 region: CASSFHYEQYF. Here the CDR3 DNA reads TGCGCCAGCAGCTTCCACTACGAGCAGTACTTC.

This clonotype was counted between two and nine times. V is TRBV11-2 and J is TRBJ1-1; D gene ambiguous. The V end lost 2 bases, the J end lost 8 bases, and 12 bases lay between the germline ends. The CDR3 covers 13 residues. CDR1 SGHAT and CDR2 FQNNGV come from the germline V gene. The CDR3 DNA reads as TGTGCCAGCAGCTTAACATCTGTGACAGAAGCTTTCTTT. It yields the protein CASSLTSVTEAFF.

The CDR3 spells CSARGGAEQFF. The CDR3 nucleotides are TGCAGTGCTAGAGGGGGAGCCGAGCAGTTCTTC. V is TRBV20-1 and J is TRBJ2-1; a weak D match, TRBD2 (5 bases). Trimming cost V 1 base and J 10 bases, with 8 bases left between them. This CDR3 is built from 11 residues. Germline CDR1 reads DFQATT; CDR2 reads SNEGSKA (reference sequence).

This chain joins TRBV21-1 and TRBJ2-7; whether TRBD2, the table's D call, matches the DNA was not checked. TRBV21-1 is a pseudogene segment. The length of the CDR3 is 18 residues. The CDR3 DNA reads as TGTGCCAGCCTCTTTGGATCGACTAGCGGGGTAAGCTCCTACGAGCAGTACTTC. Protein product: CASLFGSTSGVSSYEQYF.

This clonotype was counted only a few times. The chain is built from TRBV20-1 and TRBJ2-1; 7 bases map to TRBD2. The CDR3 is 14 residues long. Germline V gene data show CDR1 as DFQATT and CDR2 as SNEGSKA (reference sequence). Losses at the gene ends were 1 base for V and 6 bases for J; bases not matched to a gene: 6. The CDR3 here is CSARVSGTINEQFF. For the CDR3, the DNA is TGCAGTGCTAGAGTCTCCGGGACTATCAATGAGCAGTTCTTC.

Worth noting for this clonotype: A junction end diverges from the germline sequence, so it may reflect a read error. The chain joins TRBV7-9 to TRBJ1-2; D ambiguous. The germline V gene encodes CDR1 SEHNR and CDR2 FQNEAQ (reference sequence). The CDR3 spans 13 residues. CDR3 nucleotide sequence: TGTGCCGGCAGCTTAGAGGGCAGGATTGGCTACACCTTC. Its translation is CAGSLEGRIGYTF.

The chain links TRBV20-1 to TRBJ2-3, with 7 bases that match TRBD2. Per germline, CDR1 DFQATT and CDR2 SNEGSKA (reference sequence). J lost 5 bases, V lost 8 bases, and 13 bases had no gene match. The CDR3 extends over 14 amino acids. Here the CDR3 reads CSLLGEGWRDTQYF. For the CDR3, the DNA is TGCAGTCTTCTAGGGGAGGGCTGGAGAGATACGCAGTATTTT.

This clonotype was detected only a few times. The chain joins TRBV20-1 to TRBJ2-1; 15 bases are a match to TRBD2. CDR3 size: 16 residues. Germline CDR1 DFQATT, CDR2 SNEGSKA (reference sequence). The J segment lost 6 bases and the V segment lost 0 bases, leaving 3 bases of the junction unmatched. For the CDR3, the DNA is TGCAGTGCTAGAGATCCGGGACTAGCGGGGGGCAATGAGCAGTTCTTC. Translated: CSARDPGLAGGNEQFF.

The chain joins TRBV12-3 or TRBV12-4 to TRBJ2-1; D possibly corresponds to TRBD2 (6 bases). With 2 bases removed from V and 4 bases from J, the gap between germline ends came to 9 bases. The CDR3 is 14 residues long. CDR3: CASSLTSRYNEQFF. CDR3 in DNA: TGTGCCAGCAGTTTAACTAGCAGATACAATGAGCAGTTCTTC.